This T cell receptor (beta chain) derives from a study of TIL therapy for anti-PD-1-resistant metastatic lung cancer. About the study: Most patients had lung adenocarcinoma; a few tumors were EGFR-mutant, two ALK-rearranged; half smoked currently or formerly.

Sequencing used immunoSEQ v3. Clones were read by immunoSEQ multiplex PCR, and TCRdb kept only the in-frame ones, dropping some. Among about 60,000 clones, roughly two thirds were seen once, and the ten largest hold 5.5% to 8.5%. Time point reported: pre-treatment sample, taken before nivolumab and TIL therapy. Patients were adults with stage 4 NSCLC. Findings and limits, study-wide: The cohort had more treatment-naive, never-smoker and oncogene-addicted patients than typical.

Details on this clone: Its antigen is unidentified.

The receptor was isolated from a person aged 25-79 years with non-small cell lung cancer. The sequenced sample was blood, obtained at baseline.

In DNA form, the CDR3 reads TGTGCCACCAGCAGGACGACTACCCTCTTCTCCTACGAGCAGTACTTC. Protein product: CATSRTTTLFSYEQYF. The chain has TRBV15 and TRBJ2-7, with D maybe TRBD2 (5 bases). The length of the CDR3 is 16 residues. V dropped 3 bases and J dropped 0 bases, with 15 bases sitting between them. The V gene's germline CDR1 is LNHNV and CDR2 YYDKDF (reference sequence).